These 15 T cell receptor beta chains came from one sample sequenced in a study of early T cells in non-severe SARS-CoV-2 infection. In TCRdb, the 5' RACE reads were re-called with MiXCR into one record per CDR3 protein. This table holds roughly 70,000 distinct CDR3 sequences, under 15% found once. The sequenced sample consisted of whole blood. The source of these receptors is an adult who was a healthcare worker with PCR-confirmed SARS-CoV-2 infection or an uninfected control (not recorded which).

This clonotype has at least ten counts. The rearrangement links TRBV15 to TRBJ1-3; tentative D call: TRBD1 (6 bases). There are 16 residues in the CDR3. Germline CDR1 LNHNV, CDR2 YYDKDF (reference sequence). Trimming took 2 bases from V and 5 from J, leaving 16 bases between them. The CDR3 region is CATSRPSTGQRNTIYF. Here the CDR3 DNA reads TGTGCCACCAGCAGACCTTCAACCGGACAGAGAAACACCATATATTTT.

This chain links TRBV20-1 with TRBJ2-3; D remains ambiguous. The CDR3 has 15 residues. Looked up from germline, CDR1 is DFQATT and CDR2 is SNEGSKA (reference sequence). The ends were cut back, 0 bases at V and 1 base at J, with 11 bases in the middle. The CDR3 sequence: CSARDLNFGTDTQYF. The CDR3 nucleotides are TGCAGTGCTAGAGATCTGAACTTTGGCACAGATACGCAGTATTTT.

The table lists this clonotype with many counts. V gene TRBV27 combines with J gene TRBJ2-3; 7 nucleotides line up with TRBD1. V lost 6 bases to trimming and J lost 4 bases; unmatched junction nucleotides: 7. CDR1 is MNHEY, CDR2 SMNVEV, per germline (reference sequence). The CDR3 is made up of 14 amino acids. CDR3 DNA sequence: TGTGCCAGCAGCTCAACCACAGGGGCAGATACGCAGTATTTT. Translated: CASSSTTGADTQYF.

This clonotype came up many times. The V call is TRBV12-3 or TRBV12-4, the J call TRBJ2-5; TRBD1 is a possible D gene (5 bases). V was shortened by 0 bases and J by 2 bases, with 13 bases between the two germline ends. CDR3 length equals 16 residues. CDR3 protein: CASSLASRDSQETQYF. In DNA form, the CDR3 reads TGTGCCAGCAGTTTAGCATCCAGGGATTCACAAGAGACCCAGTACTTC.

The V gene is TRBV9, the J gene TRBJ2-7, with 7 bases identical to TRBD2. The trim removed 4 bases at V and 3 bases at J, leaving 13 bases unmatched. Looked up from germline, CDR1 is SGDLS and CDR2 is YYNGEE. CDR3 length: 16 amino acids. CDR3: CASSPDGSSGFYEQYF. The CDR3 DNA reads TGTGCCAGCAGCCCCGACGGGTCTAGCGGCTTCTACGAGCAGTACTTC.

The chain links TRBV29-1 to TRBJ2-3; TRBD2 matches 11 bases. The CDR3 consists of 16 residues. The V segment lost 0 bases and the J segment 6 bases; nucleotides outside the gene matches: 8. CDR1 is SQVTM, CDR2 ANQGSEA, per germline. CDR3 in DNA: TGCAGCGTTGAAGAGCCGACTAGCGGGATGACCGATACGCAGTATTTT. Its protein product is CSVEEPTSGMTDTQYF.

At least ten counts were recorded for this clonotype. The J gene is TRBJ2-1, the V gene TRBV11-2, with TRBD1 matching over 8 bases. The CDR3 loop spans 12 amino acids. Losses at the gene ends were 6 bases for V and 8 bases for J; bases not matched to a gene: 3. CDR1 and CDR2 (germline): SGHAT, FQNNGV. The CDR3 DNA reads TGTGCCAGCAGGCCACAGGGGGATGAGCAGTTCTTC. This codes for CASRPQGDEQFF.

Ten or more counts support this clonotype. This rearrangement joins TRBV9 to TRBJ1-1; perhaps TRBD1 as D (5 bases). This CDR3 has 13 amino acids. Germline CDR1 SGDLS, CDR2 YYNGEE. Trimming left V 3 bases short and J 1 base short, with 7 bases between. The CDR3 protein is CASSEGANTEAFF. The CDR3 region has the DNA TGTGCCAGCAGCGAAGGGGCGAACACTGAAGCTTTCTTT. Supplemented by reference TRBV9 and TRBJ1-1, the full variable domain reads DSGVTQTPKHLITATGQRVTLRCSPRSGDLSVYWYQQSLDQGLQFLIQYYNGEERAKGNILERFSAQQFPDLHSELNLSSLELGDSALYFCASSEGANTEAFFGQGTRLTVV.

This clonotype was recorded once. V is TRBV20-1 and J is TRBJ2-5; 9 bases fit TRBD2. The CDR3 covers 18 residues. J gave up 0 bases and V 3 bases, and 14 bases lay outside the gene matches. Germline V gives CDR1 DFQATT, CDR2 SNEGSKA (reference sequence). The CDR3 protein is CSASNFGGGASYQETQYF. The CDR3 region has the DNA TGCAGTGCTAGTAATTTTGGCGGGGGGGCCTCCTACCAAGAGACCCAGTACTTC.

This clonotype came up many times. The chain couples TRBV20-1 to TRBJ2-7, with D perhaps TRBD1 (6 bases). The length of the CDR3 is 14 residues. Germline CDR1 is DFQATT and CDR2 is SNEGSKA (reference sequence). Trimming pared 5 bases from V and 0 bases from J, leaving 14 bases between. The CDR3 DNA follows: TGCAGTGCTGTAGATAGAGGGGGCTCCTACGAGCAGTACTTC. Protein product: CSAVDRGGSYEQYF.

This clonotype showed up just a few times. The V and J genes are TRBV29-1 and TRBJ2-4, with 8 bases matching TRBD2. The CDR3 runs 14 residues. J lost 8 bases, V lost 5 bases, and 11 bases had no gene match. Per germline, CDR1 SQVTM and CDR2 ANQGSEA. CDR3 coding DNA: TGCAGCGTTAAGCTAGCGGGCACCAGGGACATTCAGTACTTC. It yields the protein CSVKLAGTRDIQYF.

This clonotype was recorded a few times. The CDR3 spells CASSWGLAGASYEQFF. The CDR3 nucleotides read TGTGCCAGCAGTTGGGGTCTAGCGGGAGCTTCGTATGAGCAGTTCTTC. The rearrangement uses TRBV27 and TRBJ2-1; TRBD2 matches at 10 bases. The CDR3 length is 16 residues. Germline CDR1 reads MNHEY; CDR2 reads SMNVEV (reference sequence). V gave up 4 bases and J gave up 8 bases; unmatched junction bases: 11.

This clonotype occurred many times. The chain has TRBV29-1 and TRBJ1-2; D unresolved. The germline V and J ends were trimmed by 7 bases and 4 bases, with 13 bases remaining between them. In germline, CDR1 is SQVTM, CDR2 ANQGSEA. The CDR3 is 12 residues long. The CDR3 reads CSANPDLYGYTF. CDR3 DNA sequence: TGCAGCGCTAACCCAGACCTCTATGGCTACACCTTC.

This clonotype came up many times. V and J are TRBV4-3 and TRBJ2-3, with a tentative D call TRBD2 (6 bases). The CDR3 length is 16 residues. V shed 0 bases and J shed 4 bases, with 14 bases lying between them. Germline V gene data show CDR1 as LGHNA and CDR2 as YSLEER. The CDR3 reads CASSQDLNGSPDTQYF. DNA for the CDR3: TGCGCCAGCAGCCAAGATCTGAACGGGAGCCCAGATACGCAGTATTTT.

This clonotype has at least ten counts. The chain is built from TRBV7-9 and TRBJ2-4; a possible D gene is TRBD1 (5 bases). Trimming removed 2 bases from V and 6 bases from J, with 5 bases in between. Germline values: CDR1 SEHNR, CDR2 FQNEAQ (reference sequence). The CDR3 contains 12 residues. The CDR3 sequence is CASSLQGNIQYF. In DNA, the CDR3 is TGTGCCAGCAGCTTACAGGGAAACATTCAGTACTTC.